The T cell receptor beta chain under discussion was sequenced for a study of neurological immune-mediated disorders. The CDR3 runs 14 residues. Germline V gene sequence: CDR1 ENHRY, CDR2 SYGVKD. A word on this clonotype: A single base separates this from a much larger clone, so it may be a read error.

The cDNA was synthesized by 5'RACE incorporating 10-nucleotide random UMIs. TCRdb reprocessed the 5' RACE reads via MiXCR and lists one record per CDR3 protein. Of 55,000 to 70,000 distinct CDR3 sequences listed, about an eighth were seen once; the top ten hold 1.5% to 2%. Serving as healthy controls were blood bank volunteers based in Maryland, USA. The unsorted libraries were generated from a total of 2 million PBMCs, which had been stored in RNAlater at -80 C. The rearrangement links TRBV10-3 to TRBJ1-1, with D maybe TRBD1 (5 bases). This sequence was found in a man in his 60s in good health. Sequenced material: PBMCs. The CDR3 spells CSISEIGGGTEAFF. The CDR3 DNA sequence: TGTTCCATCAGTGAGATCGGGGGGGGCACTGAAGCTTTCTTT.